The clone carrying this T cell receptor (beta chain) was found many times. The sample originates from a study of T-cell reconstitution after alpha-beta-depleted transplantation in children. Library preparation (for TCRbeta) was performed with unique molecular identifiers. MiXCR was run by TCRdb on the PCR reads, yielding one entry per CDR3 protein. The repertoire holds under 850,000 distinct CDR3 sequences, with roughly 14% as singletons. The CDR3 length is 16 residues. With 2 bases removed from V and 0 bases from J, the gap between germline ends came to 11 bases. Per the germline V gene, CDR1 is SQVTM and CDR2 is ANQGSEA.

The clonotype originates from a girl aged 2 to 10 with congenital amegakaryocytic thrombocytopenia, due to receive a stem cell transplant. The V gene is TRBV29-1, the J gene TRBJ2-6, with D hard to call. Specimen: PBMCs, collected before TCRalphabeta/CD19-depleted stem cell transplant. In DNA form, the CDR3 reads TGCAGCGTTGAAAGCGCAGGCCTCTCTGGGGCCAACGTCCTGACTTTC. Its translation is CSVESAGLSGANVLTF.